This TCR beta chain is from a study of beta chain features in type 1 diabetes. cDNA synthesis used the whole RNA isolate, giving expressed TCRB sequences. Here immunoSEQ multiplex PCR was the method, and the copy in TCRdb shows in-frame clones only, minus some. The data contain approximately 170,000 clones, approximately 8.4% of them singletons. CDR3 length: 14 residues. CDR1 and CDR2 from the germline V gene are SQVTM and ANQGSEA. This clone has more than one count but fewer than ten. One end of the junction does not line up with germline, which may come from a read error. This TCR came from a woman aged 18 to 35 in good health. The gene calls are TRBV29-1 and TRBJ2-7, with D tentatively TRBD2 (5 bases). Sequencing used central memory CD4+ T cells from blood. The CDR3 here is CSVEGETSSYGQYF. The DNA for the CDR3 is TGCAGCGTTGAAGGAGAAACTAGTTCATACGGGCAGTACTTC.